The rows below give T cell receptor beta chains drawn from one sample of a study of identical twins. A single record per CDR3 protein comes from TCRdb applying MiXCR to the 5' RACE reads. This table holds more than 600,000 distinct CDR3 sequences, roughly 18% found once. The same sample was also studied in work on T cells expressing NK-cell markers.

The material sequenced was PBMCs. These receptors all come from a woman aged 18-35 years in good health. Each CDR3 is given with its conserved first and last residue. Each record gives: J gene, clone size, D gene, V gene, CDR3 protein, CDR3 DNA. A D gene is named only where the DNA matches it firmly. The size field is filled for only some rows; it gives once, few, many or a size class.

j_gene: TRBJ2-1
abundance: .
d_gene: TRBD2
v_gene: TRBV10-3
CDR3aa: CAISESTGTSGNNEQFF
CDR3nt: TGTGCCATCAGTGAGTCGACCGGGACTAGCGGAAACAATGAGCAGTTCTTC

j_gene: TRBJ2-1
abundance: many
d_gene: .
v_gene: TRBV12-3/TRBV12-4
CDR3aa: CASSFSSYNEQFF
CDR3nt: TGTGCCAGCAGTTTCAGCTCCTACAATGAGCAGTTCTTC

j_gene: TRBJ1-1
abundance: few
d_gene: .
v_gene: TRBV5-1
CDR3aa: CASSPFIARAPNTEAFF
CDR3nt: TGCGCCAGCAGCCCTTTCATTGCCAGGGCCCCGAACACTGAAGCTTTCTTT

j_gene: TRBJ2-6
abundance: .
d_gene: .
v_gene: TRBV4-1
CDR3aa: CASSQVWVGANVLTF
CDR3nt: TGCGCCAGCAGCCAAGTTTGGGTTGGGGCCAACGTCCTGACTTTC

j_gene: TRBJ2-2
abundance: .
d_gene: .
v_gene: TRBV7-3
CDR3aa: CASSFARIGELFF
CDR3nt: TGTGCCAGCAGCTTCGCGAGAATCGGGGAGCTGTTTTTT

j_gene: TRBJ1-2
abundance: .
d_gene: .
v_gene: TRBV3-1
CDR3aa: CASSQVMTNYGYTF
CDR3nt: TGTGCCAGCAGCCAAGTCATGACTAACTATGGCTACACCTTC

j_gene: TRBJ1-5
abundance: .
d_gene: .
v_gene: TRBV12-3/TRBV12-4
CDR3aa: CASSSFRQSLSQPQHF
CDR3nt: TGTGCCAGCAGTTCGTTTAGACAGAGCTTGAGTCAGCCCCAGCATTTT

j_gene: TRBJ2-1
abundance: few
d_gene: .
v_gene: TRBV9
CDR3aa: CASSVGGEYNEQFF
CDR3nt: TGTGCCAGCAGCGTAGGGGGGGAATACAATGAGCAGTTCTTC

j_gene: TRBJ2-1
abundance: .
d_gene: .
v_gene: TRBV20-1
CDR3aa: CSARVGVGRGYNEQFF
CDR3nt: TGCAGTGCTAGAGTAGGGGTGGGACGGGGCTACAATGAGCAGTTCTTC

j_gene: TRBJ1-1
abundance: .
d_gene: .
v_gene: TRBV20-1
CDR3aa: CSARVRGRVNTEAFF
CDR3nt: TGCAGTGCTAGAGTGAGGGGTAGGGTGAACACTGAAGCTTTCTTT

j_gene: TRBJ2-1
abundance: .
d_gene: .
v_gene: TRBV12-3/TRBV12-4
CDR3aa: CASSLDPGRLGNEQFF
CDR3nt: TGTGCCAGCAGTTTAGACCCAGGGAGGCTAGGGAATGAGCAGTTCTTC

j_gene: TRBJ2-2
abundance: .
d_gene: TRBD2
v_gene: TRBV12-3/TRBV12-4
CDR3aa: CASSLGLAGLNTGELFF
CDR3nt: TGTGCCAGCAGTTTAGGACTAGCGGGGTTGAACACCGGGGAGCTGTTTTTT

j_gene: TRBJ2-1
abundance: .
d_gene: TRBD1
v_gene: TRBV25-1
CDR3aa: CASSGPGQGRIDPYNEQFF
CDR3nt: TGTGCCAGCAGTGGACCGGGACAGGGACGCATCGACCCATACAATGAGCAGTTCTTC

j_gene: TRBJ2-7
abundance: few
d_gene: .
v_gene: TRBV12-3/TRBV12-4
CDR3aa: CASSFGGYSYEQYF
CDR3nt: TGTGCCAGCAGTTTCGGGGGTTACTCCTACGAGCAGTACTTC

j_gene: TRBJ2-7
abundance: .
d_gene: .
v_gene: TRBV5-1
CDR3aa: CASSLRGSETYEQYF
CDR3nt: TGCGCCAGCAGCTTGCGGGGTTCTGAGACCTACGAGCAGTACTTC

j_gene: TRBJ2-2
abundance: few
d_gene: .
v_gene: TRBV5-1
CDR3aa: CASSPAVNTGELFF
CDR3nt: TGCGCCAGCAGTCCCGCAGTAAACACCGGGGAGCTGTTTTTT

j_gene: TRBJ2-5
abundance: .
d_gene: TRBD2
v_gene: TRBV20-1
CDR3aa: CSAGATGLQETQYF
CDR3nt: TGCAGTGCTGGAGCAACGGGACTACAAGAGACCCAGTACTTC

j_gene: TRBJ1-5
abundance: .
d_gene: .
v_gene: TRBV3-1
CDR3aa: CASSQEEGNQPQHF
CDR3nt: TGTGCCAGCAGCCAAGAGGAAGGAAACCAGCCCCAGCATTTT

j_gene: TRBJ2-7
abundance: few
d_gene: TRBD1
v_gene: TRBV5-1
CDR3aa: CASSLEVGQSYEQYF
CDR3nt: TGCGCCAGCAGCTTGGAGGTGGGACAGTCCTACGAGCAGTACTTC

j_gene: TRBJ2-5
abundance: .
d_gene: .
v_gene: TRBV6-2/TRBV6-3
CDR3aa: CASSPLVGKETQYF
CDR3nt: TGTGCCAGCAGTCCCCTGGTTGGGAAAGAGACCCAGTACTTC

j_gene: TRBJ1-1
abundance: .
d_gene: .
v_gene: TRBV3-1
CDR3aa: CASSQRRATEAFF
CDR3nt: TGTGCCAGCAGCCAAAGGAGGGCGACTGAAGCTTTCTTT

j_gene: TRBJ1-5
abundance: few
d_gene: .
v_gene: TRBV6-1
CDR3aa: CASSEARNQPQHF
CDR3nt: TGTGCCAGCAGTGAAGCCCGCAATCAGCCCCAGCATTTT

j_gene: TRBJ1-1
abundance: .
d_gene: .
v_gene: TRBV14
CDR3aa: CASSQGSGYNTEAFF
CDR3nt: TGTGCCAGCAGCCAAGGTTCCGGGTACAACACTGAAGCTTTCTTT

j_gene: TRBJ1-5
abundance: few
d_gene: .
v_gene: TRBV20-1
CDR3aa: CSASREDQPQHF
CDR3nt: TGCAGTGCTAGCCGGGAGGATCAGCCCCAGCATTTT

j_gene: TRBJ2-3
abundance: few
d_gene: TRBD2
v_gene: TRBV6-2/TRBV6-3
CDR3aa: CASSYGSSGRRLTDTQYF
CDR3nt: TGTGCCAGCAGTTACGGGTCTAGCGGGAGGCGCCTGACAGATACGCAGTATTTT

j_gene: TRBJ2-1
abundance: many
d_gene: TRBD2
v_gene: TRBV12-3/TRBV12-4
CDR3aa: CASSPTSGYNEQFF
CDR3nt: TGTGCCAGCAGCCCGACTAGCGGTTACAATGAGCAGTTCTTC

j_gene: TRBJ1-6
abundance: .
d_gene: TRBD1
v_gene: TRBV14
CDR3aa: CASSHSTGGMTPLHF
CDR3nt: TGTGCCAGCAGCCACTCGACAGGGGGTATGACACCCCTCCACTTT

j_gene: TRBJ2-1
abundance: few
d_gene: TRBD2
v_gene: TRBV7-2
CDR3aa: CASSLAVAGGRPNEQFF
CDR3nt: TGTGCCAGCAGCTTGGCGGTAGCGGGGGGCCGCCCCAATGAGCAGTTCTTC

j_gene: TRBJ2-1
abundance: few
d_gene: TRBD2
v_gene: TRBV12-3/TRBV12-4
CDR3aa: CASRPLAGDYNEQFF
CDR3nt: TGTGCCAGCAGACCCTTAGCGGGAGACTACAATGAGCAGTTCTTC

j_gene: TRBJ2-1
abundance: .
d_gene: .
v_gene: TRBV7-6
CDR3aa: CASSALGGRNEQFF
CDR3nt: TGTGCCAGCAGCGCTTTGGGGGGGCGCAATGAGCAGTTCTTC

j_gene: TRBJ2-5
abundance: .
d_gene: .
v_gene: TRBV2
CDR3aa: CASWRAETQYF
CDR3nt: TGTGCCAGCTGGAGAGCAGAGACCCAGTACTTC

j_gene: TRBJ2-3
abundance: .
d_gene: .
v_gene: TRBV20-1
CDR3aa: CSARVGRTTDTQYF
CDR3nt: TGCAGTGCTAGAGTTGGAAGGACCACAGATACGCAGTATTTT

j_gene: TRBJ2-3
abundance: few
d_gene: TRBD2
v_gene: TRBV7-2
CDR3aa: CASSLVAGLADTQYF
CDR3nt: TGTGCCAGCAGCTTAGTAGCGGGGTTGGCAGATACGCAGTATTTT

j_gene: TRBJ1-5
abundance: few
d_gene: .
v_gene: TRBV15
CDR3aa: CATSSALGGRDGPYSNQPQHF
CDR3nt: TGTGCCACCAGCAGTGCACTAGGCGGACGGGACGGACCCTATAGCAATCAGCCCCAGCATTTT

j_gene: TRBJ2-5
abundance: .
d_gene: .
v_gene: TRBV7-9
CDR3aa: CASSNRPLLARQETQYF
CDR3nt: TGTGCCAGCAGCAACCGACCCTTACTGGCGCGCCAAGAGACCCAGTACTTC

j_gene: TRBJ2-3
abundance: .
d_gene: TRBD1
v_gene: TRBV12-3/TRBV12-4
CDR3aa: CASSLLRDRLTDTQYF
CDR3nt: TGTGCCAGCAGTTTATTGCGGGACAGGCTCACAGATACGCAGTATTTT

j_gene: TRBJ2-1
abundance: .
d_gene: .
v_gene: TRBV5-6
CDR3aa: CASSLGQGKLYSEQFF
CDR3nt: TGTGCCAGCAGCTTAGGGCAGGGGAAACTTTATAGTGAGCAGTTCTTC

j_gene: TRBJ1-2
abundance: .
d_gene: .
v_gene: TRBV7-9
CDR3aa: CASSLEGYQSTF
CDR3nt: TGTGCCAGCAGCTTAGAAGGGTACCAGTCGACCTTC

j_gene: TRBJ1-1
abundance: few
d_gene: TRBD1
v_gene: TRBV6-5
CDR3aa: CASSYKAGGTNTEAFF
CDR3nt: TGTGCCAGCAGTTACAAGGCAGGGGGCACGAACACTGAAGCTTTCTTT

j_gene: TRBJ2-3
abundance: many
d_gene: TRBD2
v_gene: TRBV20-1
CDR3aa: CSAPETFLAGGTDTQYF
CDR3nt: TGCAGTGCTCCCGAAACCTTCCTAGCGGGGGGCACAGATACGCAGTATTTT

j_gene: TRBJ1-2
abundance: few
d_gene: .
v_gene: TRBV2
CDR3aa: CASRPTGITPYGYTF
CDR3nt: TGTGCCAGCAGACCAACAGGGATAACCCCCTATGGCTACACCTTC

j_gene: TRBJ2-2
abundance: few
d_gene: TRBD2
v_gene: TRBV7-9
CDR3aa: CASSSTGLVATGELFF
CDR3nt: TGTGCCAGCAGCTCTACAGGACTAGTCGCGACCGGGGAGCTGTTTTTT